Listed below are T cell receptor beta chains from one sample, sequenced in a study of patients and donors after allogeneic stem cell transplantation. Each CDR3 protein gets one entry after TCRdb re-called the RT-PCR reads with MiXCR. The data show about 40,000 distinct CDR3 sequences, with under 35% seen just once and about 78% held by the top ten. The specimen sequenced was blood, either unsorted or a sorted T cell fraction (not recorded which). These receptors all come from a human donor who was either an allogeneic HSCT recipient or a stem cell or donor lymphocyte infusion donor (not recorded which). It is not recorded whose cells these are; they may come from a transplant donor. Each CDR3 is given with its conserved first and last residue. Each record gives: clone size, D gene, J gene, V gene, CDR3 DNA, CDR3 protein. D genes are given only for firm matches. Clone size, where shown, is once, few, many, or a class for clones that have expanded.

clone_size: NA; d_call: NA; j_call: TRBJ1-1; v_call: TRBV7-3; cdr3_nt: TGTGCCAGCAGCCGTTTACATATGACAGGCCAGACTTTT; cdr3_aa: CASSRLHMTGQTF
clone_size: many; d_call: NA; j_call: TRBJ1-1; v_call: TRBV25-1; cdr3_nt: TGTGCCAGCAGTGCCCTGGGACGGATGAACACTGAAGCTTTCTTT; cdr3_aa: CASSALGRMNTEAFF
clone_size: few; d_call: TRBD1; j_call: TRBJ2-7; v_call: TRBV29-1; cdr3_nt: TGCAGCGTTGAAGATCGGGGTGGTTCGACAGGGAGCCACTACGAGCAGTACTTC; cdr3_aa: CSVEDRGGSTGSHYEQYF
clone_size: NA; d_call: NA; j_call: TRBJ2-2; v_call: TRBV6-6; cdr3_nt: TGTGCCAGGCGATTGGGACCCGCGAACACCGGGGAGCTGTTTTTT; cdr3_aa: CARRLGPANTGELFF
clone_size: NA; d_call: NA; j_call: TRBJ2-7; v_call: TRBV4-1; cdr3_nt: TGCGCCAGCAGCCAAGATCGAGAAGGGCCCGAGCAGTACTTC; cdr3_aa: CASSQDREGPEQYF
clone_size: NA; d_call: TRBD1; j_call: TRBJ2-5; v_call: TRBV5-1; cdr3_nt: TGCGCCAGCAGCTCAGGACAGGGCCAAGAGACCCAGTACTTC; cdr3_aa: CASSSGQGQETQYF
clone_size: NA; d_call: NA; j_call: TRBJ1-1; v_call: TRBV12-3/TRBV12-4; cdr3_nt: TGTGCCAGCAGACAACAGGGGAACACTGAAGCTTTCTTT; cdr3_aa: CASRQQGNTEAFF
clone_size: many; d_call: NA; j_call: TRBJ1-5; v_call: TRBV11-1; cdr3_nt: TGTGCCAGCAGCCCGCTCAATCAGCCCCAGCATTTT; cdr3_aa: CASSPLNQPQHF
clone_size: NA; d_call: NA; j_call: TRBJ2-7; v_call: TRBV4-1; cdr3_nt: TGCGCCAGCTTTGGGACATCGATCTACGAGCAGTACTTC; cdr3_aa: CASFGTSIYEQYF
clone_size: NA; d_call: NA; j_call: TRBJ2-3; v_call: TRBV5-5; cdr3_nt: TGTGCCAGCAGCTTGCGGGCCTCCGACACGCAGTATTTT; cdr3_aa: CASSLRASDTQYF
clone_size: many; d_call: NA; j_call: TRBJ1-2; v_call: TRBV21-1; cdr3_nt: TGTGCCAGCAGCAAACCCCCTCGTAGACGGACAGTGAATAACTATGGCTACACCTTC; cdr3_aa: CASSKPPRRRTVNNYGYTF
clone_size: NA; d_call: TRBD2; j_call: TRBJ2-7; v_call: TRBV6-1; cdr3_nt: TGTGCCAGCAGTGACTCTAGCGGGAGATACGAGCAGTACTTC; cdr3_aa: CASSDSSGRYEQYF
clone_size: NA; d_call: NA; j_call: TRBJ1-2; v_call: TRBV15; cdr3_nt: TGTGCCACCAGCGGGACGAGTGGCAGCGGCTACACCTTC; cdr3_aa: CATSGTSGSGYTF
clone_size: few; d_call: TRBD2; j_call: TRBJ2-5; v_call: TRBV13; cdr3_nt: TGTGCCAGCAGCCCTATAACCTCGGGGAGACTAACTAGCGAGACGGAGACCCAGTACTTC; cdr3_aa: CASSPITSGRLTSETETQYF
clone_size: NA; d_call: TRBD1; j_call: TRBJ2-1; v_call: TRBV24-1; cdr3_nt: TGTGCCACCAGTGATTTAAGGAGGGACAGGGGCTACAATGAGCAGTTCTTC; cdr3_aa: CATSDLRRDRGYNEQFF
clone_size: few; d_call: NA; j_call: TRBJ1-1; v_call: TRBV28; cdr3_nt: TGTGCCAGCACTGACCCGGGACTCCGAAGGGGGAACACTGAAGCTTTCTTT; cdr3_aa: CASTDPGLRRGNTEAFF
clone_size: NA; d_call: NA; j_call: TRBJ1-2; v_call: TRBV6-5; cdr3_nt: TGTGCCAGCAGTTTGTTTCCGAGCTATGGCTACACCTTC; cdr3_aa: CASSLFPSYGYTF
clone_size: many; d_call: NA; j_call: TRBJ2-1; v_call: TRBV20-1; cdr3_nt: TGCAGTGCTAGATTCGGAGAAAGGGGTATAGATGAGCAGTTCTTC; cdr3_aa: CSARFGERGIDEQFF
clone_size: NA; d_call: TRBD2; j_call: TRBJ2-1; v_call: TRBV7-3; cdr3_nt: TGTGCCAGCAGCTTAGACCGGGGGGTTCATGAGCAGTTCTTC; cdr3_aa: CASSLDRGVHEQFF
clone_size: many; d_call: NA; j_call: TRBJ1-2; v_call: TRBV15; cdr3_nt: TGTGCCACCAGCAGAGATGGCGGTCAGGGGTATGGCTACACCTTC; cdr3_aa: CATSRDGGQGYGYTF
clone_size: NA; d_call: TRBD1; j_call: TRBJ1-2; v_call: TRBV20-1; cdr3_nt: TGCAGTGCCCTATCCGGGACAGAAGGACTCTATGGCTACACCTTC; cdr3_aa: CSALSGTEGLYGYTF
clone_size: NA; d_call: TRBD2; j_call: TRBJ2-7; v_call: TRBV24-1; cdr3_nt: TGTGCCACCAGTGATCTCGGGACTAGCGTCTACGAGCAGTACTTC; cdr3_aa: CATSDLGTSVYEQYF
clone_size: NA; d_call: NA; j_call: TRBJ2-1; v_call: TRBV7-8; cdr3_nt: TGTGCCAGCAGCTTAGGAGGGACGGGCCTGCGTGCCTACAATGAGCAGTTCTTC; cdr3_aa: CASSLGGTGLRAYNEQFF
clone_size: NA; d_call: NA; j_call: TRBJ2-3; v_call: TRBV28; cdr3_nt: TGTGCCAGCAGACTTCCCGGGACTAGCACAGATACGCAGTATTTT; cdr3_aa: CASRLPGTSTDTQYF
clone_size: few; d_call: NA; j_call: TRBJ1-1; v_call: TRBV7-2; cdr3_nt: TGTGCCAGCAGCTTCTGGGGCCCCACTGAAGCTTTCTTT; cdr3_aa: CASSFWGPTEAFF
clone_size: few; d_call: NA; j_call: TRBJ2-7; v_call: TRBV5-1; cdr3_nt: TGCGCCAGCAGCATTGGCGATTACGAGCAGTACTTC; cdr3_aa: CASSIGDYEQYF
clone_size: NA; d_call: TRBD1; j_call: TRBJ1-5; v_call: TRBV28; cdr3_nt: TGTGCCAGCAGTTTCACTTGGCAGGGGGCGCATCAGCCCCAGCATTTT; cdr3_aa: CASSFTWQGAHQPQHF
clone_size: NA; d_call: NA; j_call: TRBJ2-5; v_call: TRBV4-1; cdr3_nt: TGCGCCAGCAGCCAAGATAACGGTGGAGGCAGAGAGACCCAGTACTTC; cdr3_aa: CASSQDNGGGRETQYF
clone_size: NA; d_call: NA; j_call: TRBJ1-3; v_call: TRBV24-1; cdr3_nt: TGTGCCACCAGTTCCGGAACCAGCTCTGGAAACACCATATATTTT; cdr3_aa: CATSSGTSSGNTIYF
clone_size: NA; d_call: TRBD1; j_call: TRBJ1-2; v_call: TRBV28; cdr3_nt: TGTGCCAGCAGGACAGGGGGCCGGTATGGCTACACCTTC; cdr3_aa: CASRTGGRYGYTF
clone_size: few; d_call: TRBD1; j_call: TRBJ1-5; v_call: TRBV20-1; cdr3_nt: TGCAGTGCCGGGACAGGAGGTGCCAATCAGCCCCAGCATTTT; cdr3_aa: CSAGTGGANQPQHF
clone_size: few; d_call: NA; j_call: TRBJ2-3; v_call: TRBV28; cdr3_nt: TGTGCCAGCAGTCCCAGCACAGATACGCAGTATTTT; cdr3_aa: CASSPSTDTQYF
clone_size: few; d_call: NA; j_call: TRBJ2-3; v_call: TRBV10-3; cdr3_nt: TGTGCCATCAGTGAGAGGGGGAACACTTTACCAGATACGCAGTATTTT; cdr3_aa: CAISERGNTLPDTQYF
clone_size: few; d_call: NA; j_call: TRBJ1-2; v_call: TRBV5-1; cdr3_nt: TGCGCCAGCGGGAGGGAACAGGGCTACACCTTC; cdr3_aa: CASGREQGYTF
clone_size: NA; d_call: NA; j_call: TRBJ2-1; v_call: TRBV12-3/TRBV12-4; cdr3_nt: TGTGCCAGCAGTTCCCAGATTGGGAACATGCGGGATGAGCAGTTCTTC; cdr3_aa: CASSSQIGNMRDEQFF
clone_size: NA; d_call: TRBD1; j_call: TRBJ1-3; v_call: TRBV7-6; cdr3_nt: TGTGCCAGCAGCTTGTCAAGACAGGGATTCACTGGAAACACCATATATTTT; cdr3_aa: CASSLSRQGFTGNTIYF
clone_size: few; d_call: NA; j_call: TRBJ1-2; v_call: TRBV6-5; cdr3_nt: TGTGCCAGCAGTTACCCACAGGGATCTAACTATGGCTACACCTTC; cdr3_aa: CASSYPQGSNYGYTF
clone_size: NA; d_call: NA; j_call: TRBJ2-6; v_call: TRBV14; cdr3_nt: TGTGCCAGCAGCCCACTATTTCCCTGGGACGGTGGCTCTGGGGCCAACGTCCTGACTTTC; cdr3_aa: CASSPLFPWDGGSGANVLTF
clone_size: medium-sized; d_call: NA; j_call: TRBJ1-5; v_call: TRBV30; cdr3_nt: TGTGCCTATACAACGAGCAGGGCTAATCAGCCCCAGCATTTT; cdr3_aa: CAYTTSRANQPQHF
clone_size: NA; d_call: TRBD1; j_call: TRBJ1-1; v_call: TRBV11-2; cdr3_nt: TGTGCCAGCAGCTCACTCACCGGGACAGCGCCGAACACTGAAGCTTTCTTT; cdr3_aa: CASSSLTGTAPNTEAFF
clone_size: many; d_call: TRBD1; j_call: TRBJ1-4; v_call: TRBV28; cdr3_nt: TGTGCCAGCAGCGGAGGACAGGGGATTGCAACTAATGAAAAACTGTTTTTT; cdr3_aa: CASSGGQGIATNEKLFF
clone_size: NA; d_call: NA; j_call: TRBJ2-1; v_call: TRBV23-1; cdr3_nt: TGCGCCAGCAGTCAACATTCGCGGGACCCATACAATGAGCAGTTCTTC; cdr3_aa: CASSQHSRDPYNEQFF